The 21 T cell receptor beta chains below all came from one sample that was sequenced in a study of blood T cell repertoires in COVID-19. Repertoires were generated with immunoSEQ multiplex PCR, while TCRdb's copy carries only in-frame clones and drops some. The table lists hundreds of thousands of clones, around 92% of them singletons. Material: peripheral blood. These TCRs come from a woman in her twenties or thirties with COVID-19, enrolled during active disease.

This clone was counted once. The chain combines TRBV6-5 with TRBJ2-7; no firm D call. This CDR3 is 14 amino acids long. V lost 5 bases and J lost 2, with 13 bases in between. Germline V gives CDR1 MNHEY, CDR2 SVGAGI. For the CDR3, the DNA is TGTGCCAGCAGTACCAGACACGGCGCCTACGAGCAGTACTTC. This sequence encodes CASSTRHGAYEQYF.

The chain couples TRBV7-2 to TRBJ1-5; TRBD1 aligns across 9 bases. From germline, CDR1 is SGHTA and CDR2 FQGNSA. The CDR3 extends over 13 amino acids. Trimming at V came to 5 bases and at J to 5 bases, leaving 1 base not matched to a gene. In nucleotides, the CDR3 is TGTGCCAGCAGCGGGGACAGGGATCAGCCCCAGCATTTT. This encodes CASSGDRDQPQHF. Filled out from reference TRBV7-2 and TRBJ1-5, the complete variable domain reads GAGVSQSPSNKVTEKGKDVELRCDPISGHTALYWYRQSLGQGLEFLIYFQGNSAPDKSGLPSDRFSAERTGGSVSTLTIQRTQQEDSAVYLCASSGDRDQPQHFGDGTRLSIL.

This clone has just one count. The chain joins TRBV5-1 to TRBJ2-3; TRBD2 matches 15 bases. Germline V gene lookup returns CDR1 SGHRS and CDR2 YFSETQ. Trimming at V came to 4 bases and at J to 4 bases, leaving 4 bases not matched to a gene. The CDR3 consists of 16 residues. The CDR3 spells CASSGLAGGPADTQYF. The CDR3 DNA reads TGCGCCAGCAGCGGACTAGCGGGGGGGCCCGCAGATACGCAGTATTTT.

This chain joins TRBV7-2 and TRBJ2-7; 7 bases map to TRBD1. Per germline, CDR1 SGHTA and CDR2 FQGNSA. The CDR3 is 13 residues long. V trimming: 6 bases; J trimming: 6 bases; junction bases outside the gene matches: 8. CDR3 residues: CASSLMTGIEQYF. Here the CDR3 DNA reads TGTGCCAGCAGTTTGATGACAGGGATCGAGCAGTACTTC.

The chain is built from TRBV7-6 and TRBJ1-1; a possible D gene is TRBD1 (5 bases). The germline CDR1 and CDR2 sequences are SGHVS and FNYEAQ. The CDR3 is made up of 15 amino acids. Trimming removed 1 base at V and 3 bases at J, with 12 bases between. DNA of the CDR3: TGTGCCAGCAGCTTAGAAGGAGGGGAATACACTGAAGCTTTCTTT. It translates to CASSLEGGEYTEAFF.

The V call is TRBV30, the J call TRBJ1-6; 7 bases fit TRBD1. J lost 6 bases, V lost 5 bases, and 7 bases had no gene match. Germline V gene data show CDR1 as GTSNPN and CDR2 as SVGIG (reference sequence). This CDR3 comprises 14 residues. CDR3 DNA: TGTGCCTGGTCAACAGGGGCGGCTAATTCACCCCTCCACTTT. The encoded protein is CAWSTGAANSPLHF.

The chain links TRBV5-5 to TRBJ2-1, with 10 bases fitting TRBD2. This CDR3 contains 15 residues. Germline V lookup: CDR1 SGHKS, CDR2 YYEKEE (reference sequence). The V gene end was trimmed by 4 bases and the J gene end by 4 bases; junction bases not matched to a gene: 5. In DNA, the CDR3 is TGTGCCAGCAGCCATAGCGGGGGGCCTTACAATGAGCAGTTCTTC. Translating it yields CASSHSGGPYNEQFF.

The rearrangement links TRBV7-6 to TRBJ2-7; weak D call: TRBD2 (5 bases). Germline V gene lookup returns CDR1 SGHVS and CDR2 FNYEAQ. Trimming removed 1 base from V and 2 bases from J, with 12 bases in between. CDR3 length: 15 residues. CDR3 DNA: TGTGCCAGCAGCTTAGGCGGGCGGCTAGCCTACGAGCAGTACTTC. This sequence encodes CASSLGGRLAYEQYF.

In its sample, this clone was seen once. V gene TRBV4-2 combines with J gene TRBJ2-7; D gene unclear. This CDR3 comprises 14 residues. Germline-derived CDR1 and CDR2 are LGHNA and YNFKEQ. Trimming pared 1 base from V and 7 bases from J, leaving 14 bases between. The DNA of the CDR3 is TGTGCCAGCAGCCAAGGACTGCGCTCCTCTGAGCAGTACTTC. This gives the protein CASSQGLRSSEQYF.

The J gene is TRBJ2-2, the V gene TRBV5-4; perhaps TRBD2 as D (5 bases). V lost 4 bases, J lost 1 base, and 11 bases lay in between. The CDR3 runs to 15 residues. Germline CDR1 SGHNT, CDR2 YYREEE (reference sequence). CDR3 sequence: CASSPRRGNTGELFF. The CDR3 region has the DNA TGTGCCAGCAGCCCACGCCGGGGGAACACCGGGGAGCTGTTTTTT.

This chain links TRBV18 with TRBJ1-1, with D perhaps TRBD1 (6 bases). Trimming removed 6 bases at V and 7 bases at J, with 15 bases between. The germline CDR1 and CDR2 sequences are KGHSH and LQKENI. There are 13 residues in the CDR3. The CDR3 protein is CASSSGQAFEAFF. The CDR3 DNA is TGTGCCAGCTCTTCGGGACAAGCCTTTGAAGCTTTCTTT. Full variable domain (remainder filled in from reference TRBV18 and TRBJ1-1): NAGVMQNPRHLVRRRGQEARLRCSPMKGHSHVYWYRQLPEEGLKFMVYLQKENIIDESGMPKERFSAEFPKEGPSILRIQQVVRGDSAAYFCASSSGQAFEAFFGQGTRLTVV.

This chain uses TRBV7-2 with TRBJ1-4; D remains unclear. This CDR3 is 14 amino acids long. The germline V gene encodes CDR1 SGHTA and CDR2 FQGNSA. Trimming removed 3 bases at V and 8 bases at J, with 13 bases between. CDR3 sequence reads: CASSFGMVGEKLFF. The DNA of the CDR3 is TGTGCCAGCAGCTTCGGGATGGTTGGAGAAAAACTGTTTTTT.

The chain has TRBV11-3 and TRBJ2-6, with 8 bases identical to TRBD1. CDR1 SGHNT and CDR2 YENEEA come from the germline V gene. This CDR3 spans 15 amino acids. Trimming removed 1 base from V and 10 bases from J; junction bases left unmatched: 6. The CDR3 DNA reads TGTGCCAGCAGCTTAGCCCCACAGGGGGTAAACGTCCTGACTTTC. This translates into CASSLAPQGVNVLTF. The variable domain in full, completed from reference TRBV11-3 and TRBJ2-6, reads EAGVVQSPRYKIIEKKQPVAFWCNPISGHNTLYWYLQNLGQGPELLIRYENEEAVDDSQLPKDRFSAERLKGVDSTLKIQPAELGDSAVYLCASSLAPQGVNVLTFGAGSRLTVL.

The V and J genes are TRBV5-1 and TRBJ1-6; TRBD1 matches at 7 bases. Trimming removed 0 bases from V and 10 bases from J; junction bases left unmatched: 13. Germline assignment: CDR1 SGHRS and CDR2 YFSETQ. The CDR3 is 17 residues long. This chain's CDR3 is CASSLAQGTGDRSPLHF. The CDR3 region has the DNA TGCGCCAGCAGCTTGGCACAGGGGACTGGGGATCGGTCACCCCTCCACTTT.

This clone was found many times. Distinct nucleotide sequences in the sample also encode this CDR3. The rearrangement joins TRBV2 to TRBJ2-5; 8 bases agree with TRBD1. The ends lost 6 bases at V and 3 bases at J; junction bases unmatched: 3. The V gene's germline CDR1 is SNHLY and CDR2 FYNNEI. This CDR3 comprises 13 residues. CDR3 amino acids: CASSPDREETQYF. In nucleotides, the CDR3 is TGTGCCAGCAGCCCGGACAGGGAAGAGACCCAGTACTTC. Variable domain in full (rest from reference TRBV2 and TRBJ2-5): EPEVTQTPSHQVTQMGQEVILRCVPISNHLYFYWYRQILGQKVEFLVSFYNNEISEKSEIFDDQFSVERPDGSNFTLKIRSTKLEDSAMYFCASSPDREETQYFGPGTRLLVL.

With regard to this clone: This sample also contains other DNA sequences that code for the same CDR3. The chain uses TRBV2 and TRBJ2-1; no definite D call. CDR3 length: 13 residues. Germline V gene data show CDR1 as SNHLY and CDR2 as FYNNEI. V shed 9 bases and J shed 0 bases, with 9 bases lying between them. CDR3 in DNA: TGTGCCAGTAAGTCTAGCTCCTACAATGAGCAGTTCTTC. This sequence encodes CASKSSSYNEQFF.

The chain is built from TRBV5-8 and TRBJ2-7, with D possibly being TRBD2 (6 bases). This CDR3 is 17 amino acids long. Trimming took 4 bases from V and 2 from J, leaving 22 bases between them. Germline CDR1 reads SGHTS; CDR2 reads YDEGEE. CDR3 in DNA: TGTGCCAGCAGCCCCCGGTCTTCGCGGGGCCTAACCTACGAGCAGTACGTC. Protein: CASSPRSSRGLTYEQYV.

This chain uses TRBV4-3 with TRBJ2-1, with D tentatively TRBD1 (6 bases). V was trimmed by 0 bases and J by 6 bases, leaving 12 bases between them. CDR1 is LGHNA, CDR2 YSLEER, per germline. This CDR3 region has 15 residues. The CDR3 region is CASSQDPRTVNEQFF. The DNA for the CDR3 is TGCGCCAGCAGCCAAGACCCTAGGACAGTCAATGAGCAGTTCTTC.

The chain has TRBV7-9 and TRBJ2-7; no reliable D call. The CDR3 is made up of 16 amino acids. Germline V gene sequence: CDR1 SEHNR, CDR2 FQNEAQ (reference sequence). V lost 8 bases to trimming and J lost 2 bases, with 22 bases between them. This chain's CDR3 is CASRAYGFTGTYEQYF. The CDR3 nucleotides are TGTGCCAGCCGAGCTTACGGGTTCACTGGCACCTACGAGCAGTACTTC.

V is TRBV19 and J is TRBJ1-5; 9 bases line up with TRBD1. With V trimmed by 3 bases and J by 4 bases, 4 bases remained unmatched. CDR3 length equals 15 residues. Germline loops: CDR1 LNHDA, CDR2 SQIVND (reference sequence). The CDR3 sequence: CASSMSTGGNQPQHF. CDR3 nucleotides: TGTGCCAGTAGTATGTCGACAGGGGGAAATCAGCCCCAGCATTTT.

This clone was detected once. The rearrangement links TRBV2 to TRBJ1-6; D ambiguous. Trimming took off 9 bases at V and 0 bases at J, with 6 bases between the two ends. The CDR3 is 13 residues long. CDR1 is SNHLY, CDR2 FYNNEI, per germline. CDR3 region: CASKSSYNSPLHF. The CDR3 coding sequence is TGTGCCAGTAAGAGCTCCTATAATTCACCCCTCCACTTT.